This paragraph covers one TCR beta chain sequence. Baseline, cycle 4 day 1, and cycle 7 day 1 were the blood sampling points. The sample originates from a study of OX40 agonist ivuxolimab in advanced cancers. About the research overall: Patients in the trial were receiving intravenous ivuxolimab every 2 weeks, at doses of 0.01 to 10 mg/kg.

V lost 4 bases, J lost 2 bases, and 17 bases lay in between. This CDR3 has 16 residues. CDR1 is SGHVS, CDR2 FQNEAQ, per germline. Generated by immunoSEQ multiplex PCR, the TCRdb table keeps only in-frame clones and is missing some. The sample contains about 70,000 clones, about 81% of which appear only once. Sequenced here: CD4+ or CD8+ T cells sorted from blood, sampled in a trial of the OX40 agonist ivuxolimab. V usage is TRBV7-8 and J usage is TRBJ1-2; the D gene is possibly TRBD1 (6 bases). This TCR was sampled from an adult with an advanced solid tumor such as melanoma, head and neck, liver or kidney cancer. The DNA for the CDR3 is TGTGCCAGCAGCTCCGGGAGGGGGATCCAAAACTATGGCTACACCTTC. Protein sequence: CASSSGRGIQNYGYTF.